A selection of T cell receptor beta chains follows, all from one sample in a study of T cells in Graves' hyperthyroidism and ophthalmopathy. From the multiplex PCR reads, TCRdb called clonotypes with MiXCR, one entry per CDR3 protein. The data contain 300,000 to 350,000 distinct CDR3 sequences, over 15% of them singletons. The source material was blood. Receptor source: a man aged 30-40 years with Graves' hyperthyroidism. Both conserved end residues are part of each CDR3. The order of the fields is clone size, CDR3 length, D gene, V gene, J gene, CDR3 protein, CDR3 DNA. A D gene is named only where the DNA matches it firmly. Some rows have no size entry. The others give once, few or many, or a class for an expanded clone.

abundance: few
len: 14
d_gene: NA
v_gene: TRBV11-2
j_gene: TRBJ1-6
CDR3aa: CASSDGGRRSPLHF
CDR3nt: TGTGCCAGCAGTGATGGGGGGCGCAGATCACCCCTCCACTTT

abundance: few
len: 13
d_gene: NA
v_gene: TRBV15
j_gene: TRBJ2-2
CDR3aa: CATSKLYTGELFF
CDR3nt: TGTGCCACCAGCAAACTGTACACCGGGGAGCTGTTTTTT

abundance: few
len: 12
d_gene: TRBD1
v_gene: TRBV2
j_gene: TRBJ1-6
CDR3aa: CASTGENSPLHF
CDR3nt: TGTGCCAGTACAGGGGAAAATTCACCCCTCCACTTT

abundance: many
len: 14
d_gene: NA
v_gene: TRBV12-3/TRBV12-4
j_gene: TRBJ1-1
CDR3aa: CASSQGPSPTEAFF
CDR3nt: TGTGCCAGCAGCCAGGGGCCGTCCCCCACTGAAGCTTTCTTT

abundance: many
len: 14
d_gene: NA
v_gene: TRBV7-9
j_gene: TRBJ1-1
CDR3aa: CASTLPRLNTEAFF
CDR3nt: TGTGCCAGCACCCTCCCGAGGCTTAACACTGAAGCTTTCTTT

abundance: few
len: 15
d_gene: NA
v_gene: TRBV6-1
j_gene: TRBJ2-2
CDR3aa: CASKGGRENTGELFF
CDR3nt: TGTGCCAGCAAGGGGGGGCGGGAGAACACCGGGGAGCTGTTTTTT

abundance: many
len: 14
d_gene: TRBD1
v_gene: TRBV2
j_gene: TRBJ1-1
CDR3aa: CASSRITGDTEAFF
CDR3nt: TGTGCCAGCAGCCGCATAACAGGGGACACTGAAGCTTTCTTT

abundance: NA
len: 15
d_gene: TRBD1
v_gene: TRBV12-5
j_gene: TRBJ1-5
CDR3aa: CASGFDRGGNQPQHF
CDR3nt: TGTGCTAGTGGTTTCGACAGGGGAGGCAATCAGCCCCAGCATTTT

abundance: many
len: 13
d_gene: TRBD1
v_gene: TRBV29-1
j_gene: TRBJ2-3
CDR3aa: CSVGTGSTDTQYF
CDR3nt: TGCAGCGTTGGGACAGGTAGCACAGATACGCAGTATTTT

abundance: few
len: 16
d_gene: TRBD1
v_gene: TRBV5-6
j_gene: TRBJ2-3
CDR3aa: CASSFYRTGPTDTQYF
CDR3nt: TGTGCCAGCAGTTTTTACCGGACAGGACCCACAGATACGCAGTATTTT

abundance: many
len: 12
d_gene: NA
v_gene: TRBV6-1
j_gene: TRBJ2-1
CDR3aa: CASSSGQRVQFF
CDR3nt: TGTGCCAGCAGTTCGGGACAAAGGGTGCAGTTCTTC

abundance: NA
len: 11
d_gene: NA
v_gene: TRBV5-8
j_gene: TRBJ1-1
CDR3aa: CASRRSTEAFF
CDR3nt: TGTGCCAGCAGAAGGAGTACTGAAGCTTTCTTT

abundance: few
len: 17
d_gene: NA
v_gene: TRBV7-9
j_gene: TRBJ2-7
CDR3aa: CASSSSLKRGWGYEQYF
CDR3nt: TGTGCCAGCAGCTCAAGTCTTAAAAGAGGTTGGGGCTACGAGCAGTACTTC

abundance: many
len: 13
d_gene: NA
v_gene: TRBV7-2
j_gene: TRBJ2-5
CDR3aa: CASSYLVGETQYF
CDR3nt: TGTGCCAGCAGCTACTTGGTGGGAGAGACCCAGTACTTC

abundance: NA
len: 15
d_gene: TRBD2
v_gene: TRBV6-4
j_gene: TRBJ2-1
CDR3aa: CASSDSGGDYNEQFF
CDR3nt: TGTGCCAGCAGTGACTCGGGGGGGGACTACAATGAGCAGTTCTTC

abundance: few
len: 13
d_gene: NA
v_gene: TRBV20-1
j_gene: TRBJ1-4
CDR3aa: CSARDLQNEKLFF
CDR3nt: TGCAGTGCCCGCGACCTGCAAAATGAAAAACTGTTTTTT

abundance: many
len: 15
d_gene: NA
v_gene: TRBV12-3/TRBV12-4
j_gene: TRBJ2-3
CDR3aa: CASSLRRRSTDTQYF
CDR3nt: TGTGCCAGCAGTTTAAGGCGGAGAAGCACAGATACGCAGTATTTT

abundance: many
len: 13
d_gene: TRBD1
v_gene: TRBV5-5
j_gene: TRBJ2-1
CDR3aa: CASTTGDRNEQFF
CDR3nt: TGTGCCAGCACCACAGGGGATCGTAATGAGCAGTTCTTC

abundance: few
len: 16
d_gene: TRBD2
v_gene: TRBV19
j_gene: TRBJ2-5
CDR3aa: CASSSTWTSGQETQYF
CDR3nt: TGTGCCAGTAGTTCAACCTGGACTAGCGGGCAAGAGACCCAGTACTTC

abundance: few
len: 14
d_gene: TRBD2
v_gene: TRBV24-1
j_gene: TRBJ2-2
CDR3aa: CATGGRTNTGELFF
CDR3nt: TGTGCCACGGGAGGGAGGACGAACACCGGGGAGCTGTTTTTT

abundance: many
len: 15
d_gene: NA
v_gene: TRBV2
j_gene: TRBJ2-1
CDR3aa: CASSEPSISYNEQFF
CDR3nt: TGTGCCAGCAGTGAACCTTCGATCTCCTACAATGAGCAGTTCTTC

abundance: many
len: 14
d_gene: NA
v_gene: TRBV20-1
j_gene: TRBJ2-3
CDR3aa: CSAKAASPADTQYF
CDR3nt: TGCAGTGCTAAGGCGGCTTCCCCGGCGGATACGCAGTATTTT

abundance: NA
len: 16
d_gene: TRBD1
v_gene: TRBV27
j_gene: TRBJ1-2
CDR3aa: CASTPGFGTGLNGYTF
CDR3nt: TGTGCCAGCACCCCCGGTTTCGGGACAGGGCTGAATGGCTACACCTTC

abundance: NA
len: 17
d_gene: TRBD1
v_gene: TRBV7-9
j_gene: TRBJ1-1
CDR3aa: CASSTGARTGVNTEAFF
CDR3nt: TGTGCCAGCAGCACCGGGGCTAGGACAGGGGTGAACACTGAAGCTTTCTTT

abundance: many
len: 15
d_gene: NA
v_gene: TRBV12-3/TRBV12-4
j_gene: TRBJ1-3
CDR3aa: CASSPLASSGNTIYF
CDR3nt: TGTGCCAGCAGTCCCCTTGCTTCCTCTGGAAACACCATATATTTT

abundance: NA
len: 13
d_gene: NA
v_gene: TRBV20-1
j_gene: TRBJ2-7
CDR3aa: CSASTYTTYEQYF
CDR3nt: TGCAGTGCTTCAACTTACACTACCTACGAGCAGTACTTC

abundance: few
len: 14
d_gene: NA
v_gene: TRBV25-1
j_gene: TRBJ2-2
CDR3aa: CASSGQANTGELFF
CDR3nt: TGTGCCAGCAGTGGCCAAGCCAACACCGGGGAGCTGTTTTTT

abundance: few
len: 14
d_gene: NA
v_gene: TRBV6-1
j_gene: TRBJ2-1
CDR3aa: CASSEHAGRNEQFF
CDR3nt: TGTGCCAGCAGTGAACACGCCGGGAGAAATGAGCAGTTCTTC

abundance: NA
len: 13
d_gene: NA
v_gene: TRBV20-1
j_gene: TRBJ1-1
CDR3aa: CSARVTVNTEAFF
CDR3nt: TGCAGTGCTAGAGTTACGGTGAACACTGAAGCTTTCTTT

abundance: many
len: 12
d_gene: TRBD2
v_gene: TRBV20-1
j_gene: TRBJ2-1
CDR3aa: CSASGRALEQFF
CDR3nt: TGCAGTGCTAGCGGGAGGGCCCTTGAGCAGTTCTTC

abundance: NA
len: 16
d_gene: NA
v_gene: TRBV4-1
j_gene: TRBJ2-7
CDR3aa: CASSPTNLVRTYEPYF
CDR3nt: TGCGCCAGCAGCCCGACTAACCTAGTCCGCACCTACGAGCCGTACTTC

abundance: few
len: 12
d_gene: NA
v_gene: TRBV29-1
j_gene: TRBJ1-2
CDR3aa: CSVGTGDYGYTF
CDR3nt: TGCAGCGTTGGGACGGGGGACTATGGCTACACCTTC

abundance: many
len: 13
d_gene: NA
v_gene: TRBV6-1
j_gene: TRBJ2-7
CDR3aa: CAGAEGGSYEQYF
CDR3nt: TGTGCCGGTGCCGAGGGTGGATCCTACGAGCAGTACTTC

abundance: few
len: 16
d_gene: TRBD1
v_gene: TRBV20-1
j_gene: TRBJ2-7
CDR3aa: CSASPIMGQGSYEQYF
CDR3nt: TGCAGTGCCTCGCCGATAATGGGACAGGGCTCCTACGAGCAGTACTTC

abundance: many
len: 14
d_gene: NA
v_gene: TRBV18
j_gene: TRBJ2-7
CDR3aa: CASSPGTAFYEQYF
CDR3nt: TGTGCCAGCTCGCCCGGGACGGCTTTCTACGAGCAGTACTTC

abundance: NA
len: 13
d_gene: NA
v_gene: TRBV12-3/TRBV12-4
j_gene: TRBJ2-4
CDR3aa: CASSYSGTTFQYF
CDR3nt: TGTGCCAGCAGTTACTCCGGGACAACGTTTCAGTACTTC

abundance: many
len: 14
d_gene: TRBD2
v_gene: TRBV6-1
j_gene: TRBJ2-5
CDR3aa: CASGLSGDQETQYF
CDR3nt: TGTGCCAGTGGGCTTAGCGGGGACCAAGAGACCCAGTACTTC

abundance: NA
len: 14
d_gene: NA
v_gene: TRBV2
j_gene: TRBJ2-7
CDR3aa: CASSEQSSYEGRYF
CDR3nt: TGTGCCAGCAGTGAACAGTCTAGCTACGAGGGGCGGTACTTC

abundance: few
len: 14
d_gene: NA
v_gene: TRBV6-5
j_gene: TRBJ2-4
CDR3aa: CASSYSTGRDIQYF
CDR3nt: TGTGCCAGCAGTTACTCGACAGGGAGGGACATTCAGTACTTC

abundance: many
len: 15
d_gene: NA
v_gene: TRBV28
j_gene: TRBJ1-1
CDR3aa: CASSRGAAGETEAFF
CDR3nt: TGTGCCAGCAGTCGCGGGGCGGCAGGGGAGACTGAAGCTTTCTTT

abundance: many
len: 13
d_gene: NA
v_gene: TRBV6-5
j_gene: TRBJ2-1
CDR3aa: CASSYGGSNEQFF
CDR3nt: TGTGCCAGCAGTTACGGAGGGAGTAATGAGCAGTTCTTC

abundance: few
len: 10
d_gene: NA
v_gene: TRBV12-3/TRBV12-4
j_gene: TRBJ1-2
CDR3aa: CAISGGGYTF
CDR3nt: TGTGCCATAAGCGGAGGGGGCTACACCTTC

abundance: many
len: 14
d_gene: NA
v_gene: TRBV28
j_gene: TRBJ1-2
CDR3aa: CASRQLGRGYGYTF
CDR3nt: TGTGCCAGCAGACAACTTGGCCGAGGTTATGGCTACACCTTC

abundance: NA
len: 13
d_gene: NA
v_gene: TRBV2
j_gene: TRBJ2-2
CDR3aa: CASSGQIDGELFF
CDR3nt: TGTGCCAGCAGTGGCCAGATTGACGGGGAGCTGTTTTTT

abundance: NA
len: 14
d_gene: NA
v_gene: TRBV19
j_gene: TRBJ2-3
CDR3aa: CASSIRTATDTQYF
CDR3nt: TGTGCCAGTAGTATACGAACAGCCACAGATACGCAGTATTTT

abundance: NA
len: 14
d_gene: NA
v_gene: TRBV7-9
j_gene: TRBJ1-4
CDR3aa: CASSLHNPREKLFF
CDR3nt: TGTGCCAGCAGCCTACACAACCCGAGGGAAAAACTGTTTTTT

abundance: NA
len: 15
d_gene: NA
v_gene: TRBV7-3
j_gene: TRBJ2-3
CDR3aa: CASSPGGSSTDTQYF
CDR3nt: TGTGCCAGCAGCCCCGGCGGCTCTAGCACAGATACGCAGTATTTT

abundance: NA
len: 13
d_gene: NA
v_gene: TRBV30
j_gene: TRBJ1-6
CDR3aa: CAWKTRDNSPLHF
CDR3nt: TGTGCCTGGAAAACACGGGATAATTCACCCCTCCACTTT